Shown below are 9 T cell receptor beta chains from a single sample sequenced in a study of T cells in Graves' hyperthyroidism and ophthalmopathy. Amplified regions were TCR beta CDR3 sequences from RNA transcripts. First-round RT-PCR with HTBI primers amplified the TCR CDR3 region. TCRdb re-called the multiplex PCR reads with MiXCR, one entry per CDR3 protein. The sample lists about 320,000 distinct CDR3 sequences, 15% to 20% occurring once. Sequenced: blood. Source of these receptors: a man aged 30 to 39 with Graves' hyperthyroidism.

This clonotype was counted at least ten times. V is TRBV3-1 and J is TRBJ1-5; TRBD1 aligns across 7 bases. CDR1 LGHDT and CDR2 YNNKEL come from the germline V gene (reference sequence). The CDR3 extends over 13 amino acids. The J segment lost 9 bases and the V segment lost 5 bases, leaving 7 bases of the junction unmatched. The CDR3 nucleotides are TGTGCCAGCAGCGAAGCAGGGGGGTGGCCCCAGCATTTT. Its translation: CASSEAGGWPQHF.

This clonotype was picked up many times. The V and J genes are TRBV2 and TRBJ2-7; unclear D gene. Germline assignment: CDR1 SNHLY and CDR2 FYNNEI. The CDR3 contains 13 residues. The V end lost 8 bases, the J end lost 3 bases, and 14 bases lay between the germline ends. CDR3 coding DNA: TGTGCCAGCTCCGGGCTTTTGAGCTACGAGCAGTACTTC. The encoded protein is CASSGLLSYEQYF.

DNA of the CDR3: TGTGCCATCAGTGGGACAGGGGACAATCAGCCCCAGCATTTT. This gives the protein CAISGTGDNQPQHF. The gene calls are TRBV10-3 and TRBJ1-5, with 9 bases lining up with TRBD1. Losses at the gene ends were 4 bases for V and 3 bases for J; bases not matched to a gene: 1. The CDR3 loop spans 14 amino acids. Germline-derived CDR1 and CDR2 are ENHRY and SYGVKD.

The chain uses TRBV14 and TRBJ2-7; TRBD2 might be the D (6 bases). The CDR3 contains 17 residues. The germline CDR1 and CDR2 sequences are SGHDN and FVKESK. V lost 5 bases to trimming and J lost 5 bases, with 25 bases between them. CDR3 in DNA: TGTGCCAGCAGCGCCAAGGAGGGGTGGGGCGCAACAAACGAGCAGTACTTC. Translation: CASSAKEGWGATNEQYF.

This clonotype was seen ten or more times. The chain carries TRBV11-2 and TRBJ2-7; no clear D gene. This CDR3 is built from 13 residues. Germline values: CDR1 SGHAT, CDR2 FQNNGV. Deletions cut 3 bases from V and 4 bases from J, with 10 bases between. The CDR3 region is CASSFIRPYEQYF. CDR3 coding DNA: TGTGCCAGCAGCTTTATCAGGCCATACGAGCAGTACTTC.

This clonotype has a handful of counts. This chain uses TRBV9 with TRBJ1-2; D perhaps matches TRBD1 (6 bases). The germline V gene has CDR1 SGDLS and CDR2 YYNGEE. Trimming left V 4 bases short and J 3 bases short, with 13 bases between. The CDR3 extends over 14 amino acids. As DNA, the CDR3 is TGTGCCAGCAGCATGGGGGGGGGCGACTATGGCTACACCTTC. Translated: CASSMGGGDYGYTF.

Here the CDR3 reads CASSGTSGLSYNEQFF. The CDR3 nucleotides are TGTGCCAGTTCAGGGACTAGCGGGTTGTCCTACAATGAGCAGTTCTTC. This sequence joins TRBV2 and TRBJ2-1, with 12 bases aligning to TRBD2. The length of the CDR3 is 16 residues. Germline lookup yields CDR1 SNHLY and CDR2 FYNNEI. J was trimmed by 1 base and V by 9 bases; bases with no gene match: 7.

This clonotype has a count of ten or more. This chain connects TRBV5-1 to TRBJ2-2; D unclear. Germline CDR1 and CDR2: SGHRS and YFSETQ. The CDR3 runs 13 residues. Between the trimmed V and J ends, which lost 1 base and 7 bases, there was a span of 8 bases. The DNA for the CDR3 is TGCGCCAGCAGCTTGTCTAGTTTCGGGGAGCTGTTTTTT. Protein sequence: CASSLSSFGELFF.

This clonotype was observed many times. The rearrangement uses TRBV7-2 and TRBJ2-7; TRBD1 agrees at 10 bases. The CDR3 has 15 amino acids. From germline, CDR1 is SGHTA and CDR2 FQGNSA. V gave up 5 bases and J gave up 3 bases; unmatched junction bases: 7. The CDR3 coding sequence is TGTGCCAGCAGCCAAGGCTGGACAGGGGGCTACGAGCAGTACTTC. Its translation is CASSQGWTGGYEQYF.